These T cell receptor beta chains were read from a single sample in a study of Ad26.COV2.S vaccination and SARS-CoV-2 variants. TCRdb's copy holds only in-frame clones and misses some; the assay was immunoSEQ multiplex PCR. The table has 430,000 or so clones, 80% to 95% seen once. The source was peripheral blood, collected in a trial of Ad26.COV2.S vaccine versus placebo. All receptors come from a person between 18 and 60 years old who received the Ad26.COV2.S COVID-19 vaccine or a placebo. Both conserved end residues are part of each CDR3. D genes are given only for firm matches. A clone size is listed for some rows: how often the clone was seen (once, few, many), or a class if it is expanded.

CDR3 protein: CASVGQMNTEAFF; CDR3 DNA: TGTGCCAGCGTGGGACAGATGAACACTGAAGCTTTCTTT; D gene: TRBD1; J gene: TRBJ1-1; clone size: .; V gene: TRBV12-3/TRBV12-4
CDR3 protein: CASSPNGGSATGELFF; CDR3 DNA: TGTGCCAGCAGCCCTAATGGAGGGTCGGCCACCGGGGAGCTGTTTTTT; D gene: .; J gene: TRBJ2-2; clone size: .; V gene: TRBV28
CDR3 protein: CASSFQGNDQPQHF; CDR3 DNA: TGCGCCAGCAGCTTTCAGGGGAATGACCAGCCCCAGCATTTT; D gene: .; J gene: TRBJ1-5; clone size: .; V gene: TRBV5-1
CDR3 protein: CASRDRDGNQPQHF; CDR3 DNA: TGTGCCAGTAGGGACCGGGACGGTAATCAGCCCCAGCATTTT; D gene: .; J gene: TRBJ1-5; clone size: .; V gene: TRBV19
CDR3 protein: CASSLERFGELFF; CDR3 DNA: TGTGCCAGCAGCTTGGAACGGTTCGGGGAGCTGTTTTTT; D gene: .; J gene: TRBJ2-2; clone size: few; V gene: TRBV5-4
CDR3 protein: CASSSGLRAFF; CDR3 DNA: TGTGCCAGCAGTTCCGGGCTCCGAGCTTTCTTT; D gene: .; J gene: TRBJ1-1; clone size: .; V gene: TRBV6-2/TRBV6-3
CDR3 protein: CASSLVPRGAGELFF; CDR3 DNA: TGTGCCAGCAGCTTAGTGCCCAGGGGAGCCGGGGAGCTGTTTTTT; D gene: .; J gene: TRBJ2-2; clone size: .; V gene: TRBV7-2
CDR3 protein: CASSQDSSFRETQYF; CDR3 DNA: TGCGCCAGCAGCCAAGATTCTAGCTTTCGGGAGACCCAGTACTTC; D gene: .; J gene: TRBJ2-5; clone size: .; V gene: TRBV4-3
CDR3 protein: CASSPSNTDTQYF; CDR3 DNA: TGTGCCAGCTCACCGAGTAACACAGATACGCAGTATTTT; D gene: .; J gene: TRBJ2-3; clone size: once; V gene: TRBV18
CDR3 protein: CASKSTDNYGYTF; CDR3 DNA: TGTGCCAGCAAATCGACAGACAACTATGGCTACACCTTC; D gene: .; J gene: TRBJ1-2; clone size: .; V gene: TRBV6-5
CDR3 protein: CASTVCETGGLSSYNEQFF; CDR3 DNA: TGTGCCAGCACCGTTTGCGAAACGGGAGGACTGAGCTCCTACAATGAGCAGTTCTTC; D gene: .; J gene: TRBJ2-1; clone size: .; V gene: TRBV12-1
CDR3 protein: CASSRTSSYNEQFF; CDR3 DNA: TGTGCCAGCAGTCGGACTAGCAGCTACAATGAGCAGTTCTTC; D gene: TRBD2; J gene: TRBJ2-1; clone size: once; V gene: TRBV28
CDR3 protein: CASSSIVGRVVDTQYF; CDR3 DNA: TGTGCCAGCAGCTCAATAGTCGGGAGGGTTGTAGATACGCAGTATTTT; D gene: TRBD2; J gene: TRBJ2-3; clone size: .; V gene: TRBV11-2
CDR3 protein: CATSGSGTSGSHRGGVETQYF; CDR3 DNA: TGTGCCACCAGTGGCTCGGGGACTAGCGGGAGTCATCGAGGTGGGGTGGAGACCCAGTACTTC; D gene: TRBD2; J gene: TRBJ2-5; clone size: .; V gene: TRBV24-1
CDR3 protein: CSASWGGPRTDTQYF; CDR3 DNA: TGCAGTGCTAGTTGGGGAGGGCCCCGCACAGATACGCAGTATTTT; D gene: TRBD2; J gene: TRBJ2-3; clone size: .; V gene: TRBV20-1
CDR3 protein: CASSLWPSDSTDTQYF; CDR3 DNA: TGTGCCAGCAGCTTGTGGCCTAGCGACAGCACAGATACGCAGTATTTT; D gene: .; J gene: TRBJ2-3; clone size: once; V gene: TRBV5-8
CDR3 protein: CASSVDGLAGITDTQYF; CDR3 DNA: TGTGCCAGCAGCGTAGATGGACTAGCGGGGATCACAGATACGCAGTATTTT; D gene: TRBD2; J gene: TRBJ2-3; clone size: .; V gene: TRBV9
CDR3 protein: CASSRTGERETQYF; CDR3 DNA: TGTGCCAGCAGCCGGACAGGGGAAAGGGAGACCCAGTACTTC; D gene: TRBD1; J gene: TRBJ2-5; clone size: .; V gene: TRBV5-8
CDR3 protein: CSVSRDSRGETQYF; CDR3 DNA: TGCAGCGTGAGTCGGGACTCAAGGGGGGAGACCCAGTACTTC; D gene: .; J gene: TRBJ2-5; clone size: .; V gene: TRBV29-1
CDR3 protein: CASSSTGQYNEQFF; CDR3 DNA: TGTGCCAGCAGTTCAACCGGACAGTACAATGAGCAGTTCTTC; D gene: .; J gene: TRBJ2-1; clone size: many; V gene: TRBV27
CDR3 protein: CASRGSPGVGETQYF; CDR3 DNA: TGTGCCAGCAGGGGCTCGCCAGGAGTAGGAGAGACCCAGTACTTC; D gene: .; J gene: TRBJ2-5; clone size: .; V gene: TRBV7-2
CDR3 protein: CASSYLAGGPDPQFF; CDR3 DNA: TGTGCCAGCAGCTACCTAGCGGGAGGGCCGGATCCGCAGTTCTTC; D gene: TRBD2; J gene: TRBJ2-1; clone size: .; V gene: TRBV3-1/TRBV3-2
CDR3 protein: CASSVASNSDTQYF; CDR3 DNA: TGTGCCAGCAGCGTAGCGTCGAACTCAGATACGCAGTATTTT; D gene: .; J gene: TRBJ2-3; clone size: .; V gene: TRBV9
CDR3 protein: CASSYFSGSRGEKLFF; CDR3 DNA: TGTGCCAGCAGTTACTTTTCCGGGTCGCGTGGTGAAAAACTGTTTTTT; D gene: .; J gene: TRBJ1-4; clone size: .; V gene: TRBV6-2/TRBV6-3
CDR3 protein: CASSLWRDILYF; CDR3 DNA: TGTGCCAGCAGCTTGTGGCGGGACATCCTTTACTTC; D gene: .; J gene: TRBJ2-7; clone size: .; V gene: TRBV5-6
CDR3 protein: CASGLDGGKLFF; CDR3 DNA: TGTGCTAGTGGTTTGGATGGCGGAAAACTGTTTTTT; D gene: .; J gene: TRBJ1-4; clone size: .; V gene: TRBV12-5
CDR3 protein: CASSLQGANEKLFF; CDR3 DNA: TGTGCCAGCAGTTTACAGGGGGCTAATGAAAAACTGTTTTTT; D gene: TRBD1; J gene: TRBJ1-4; clone size: .; V gene: TRBV27
CDR3 protein: CASSPGNPYEQYF; CDR3 DNA: TGTGCCAGCTCACCAGGAAATCCCTACGAGCAGTACTTC; D gene: .; J gene: TRBJ2-7; clone size: .; V gene: TRBV18
CDR3 protein: CASSSRSGRSYEQYF; CDR3 DNA: TGTGCCAGCAGCTCACGTTCGGGTCGGTCCTACGAGCAGTACTTC; D gene: .; J gene: TRBJ2-7; clone size: .; V gene: TRBV7-2
CDR3 protein: CASSLGLMNEQFF; CDR3 DNA: TGCGCCAGCAGCTTGGGCCTAATGAATGAGCAGTTCTTC; D gene: .; J gene: TRBJ2-1; clone size: .; V gene: TRBV5-1
CDR3 protein: CASSSGTAGQAFF; CDR3 DNA: TGTGCCAGCAGCTCGGGGACCGCCGGACAAGCTTTCTTT; D gene: .; J gene: TRBJ1-1; clone size: .; V gene: TRBV7-9
CDR3 protein: CASIPGGGYEQYF; CDR3 DNA: TGTGCCAGCATCCCGGGTGGTGGCTACGAGCAGTACTTC; D gene: .; J gene: TRBJ2-7; clone size: .; V gene: TRBV7-9
CDR3 protein: CASSFQRTSGRSRETQYF; CDR3 DNA: TGCGCCAGCAGCTTTCAACGGACTAGCGGGAGGTCCCGAGAGACCCAGTACTTC; D gene: TRBD2; J gene: TRBJ2-5; clone size: .; V gene: TRBV5-1
CDR3 protein: CASIATAPSYEQYF; CDR3 DNA: TGTGCCAGTATCGCGACGGCGCCCTCCTACGAGCAGTACTTC; D gene: .; J gene: TRBJ2-7; clone size: few; V gene: TRBV19
CDR3 protein: CASSSLDVQNIQYF; CDR3 DNA: TGTGCCAGCAGCTCCCTAGACGTTCAAAACATTCAGTACTTC; D gene: .; J gene: TRBJ2-4; clone size: .; V gene: TRBV7-9
CDR3 protein: CASSLRQGSYGTEAFF; CDR3 DNA: TGTGCCAGCAGCCTTCGACAGGGGAGTTACGGCACTGAAGCTTTCTTT; D gene: TRBD1; J gene: TRBJ1-1; clone size: .; V gene: TRBV7-2
CDR3 protein: CASSLGAGEKLFF; CDR3 DNA: TGTGCCAGCAGCTTAGGGGCAGGAGAAAAACTGTTTTTT; D gene: .; J gene: TRBJ1-4; clone size: .; V gene: TRBV7-3
CDR3 protein: CASSYGGQGAYEQYF; CDR3 DNA: TGTGCCAGCAGTTACGGGGGACAGGGGGCCTACGAGCAGTACTTC; D gene: TRBD1; J gene: TRBJ2-7; clone size: .; V gene: TRBV6-5